What follows is one T cell receptor beta chain and its context. What it binds is not known. This specimen comes from a study of STAT5B mutations in CD4+ large granular lymphocyte leukemia. Study-level points and caveats: CD4-sorted patient repertoires seemed more clonal than healthy CD4+ repertoires. Without HLA matching, higher CD4+ than CD8+ T-LGLL clonality could reflect small sample size. TRBV06-family usage was enriched in top patient clones (8/27) versus controls (2/35).

Germline-derived CDR1 and CDR2 are SQVTM and ANQGSEA. This CDR3 is 11 amino acids long. V was pared by 7 bases and J by 9 bases, with 15 bases between. Original processing notes: A productive frequency of 2.59 x 10-5 was the lowest detectable. Some clones are missing from TCRdb's copy, which holds only in-frame ones; the method was immunoSEQ multiplex PCR. V, J and clone size were drawn from that table, and D and trimming were deduced from the DNA. The sample consists of more than 30,000 clones, 85% to 90% of them appearing once. Sequenced input: CD4+ T cells from blood buffy coats. The source of this sequence is a human donor in good health. V and J are TRBV29-1 and TRBJ2-5, with D unresolved. CDR3 loop: CSAVDPPPQYF. For the CDR3, the DNA is TGCAGCGCTGTAGACCCGCCGCCCCAGTACTTC.